These 2 T cell receptor beta chains share one sample of origin, sequenced in a study of shared clonotypes between healthy human individuals. Clones were read by immunoSEQ multiplex PCR, and TCRdb kept only the in-frame ones, dropping some. The sample consists of approximately 2,000,000 clones, around 92% of them appearing once. The source material was naive CD4+ T cells from PBMCs. Subset indicated: CD45RA+ positively selected. The origin of the receptors is a man younger than 30 in good health. Some clones in this sample may be carry-over from other donors' samples.

This clone was seen more than once but under ten times. In the same sample, other DNA sequences code for this CDR3. The chain uses TRBV9 and TRBJ1-1, with unresolved D. Trimming shortened V by 0 bases and J by 7 bases, and 4 bases separated the two germline ends. This CDR3 comprises 11 residues. Germline assignment: CDR1 SGDLS and CDR2 YYNGEE. The CDR3 nucleotides are TGTGCCAGCAGCGTAGGGGGTGAAGCTTTCTTT. Translating gives CASSVGGEAFF.

This chain uses TRBV28 with TRBJ1-5; D is ambiguous. V lost 5 bases and J lost 6, with 14 bases in between. The CDR3 contains 14 residues. Germline V gives CDR1 MDHEN, CDR2 SYDVKM. CDR3 loop: CASSMALTSQPQHF. The CDR3 nucleotides read TGTGCCAGCAGTATGGCTTTGACGAGTCAGCCCCAGCATTTT.